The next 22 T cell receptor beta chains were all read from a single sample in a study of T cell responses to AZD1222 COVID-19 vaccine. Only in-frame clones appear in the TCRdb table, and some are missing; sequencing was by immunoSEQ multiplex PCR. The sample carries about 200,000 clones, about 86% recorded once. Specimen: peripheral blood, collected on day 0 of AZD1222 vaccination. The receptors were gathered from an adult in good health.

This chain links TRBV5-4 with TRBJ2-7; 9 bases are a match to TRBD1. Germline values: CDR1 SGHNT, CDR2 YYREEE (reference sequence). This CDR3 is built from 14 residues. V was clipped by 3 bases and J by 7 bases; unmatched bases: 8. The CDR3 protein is CASSSGQGIWEQYF. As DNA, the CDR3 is TGTGCCAGCAGCTCGGGACAGGGAATTTGGGAGCAGTACTTC. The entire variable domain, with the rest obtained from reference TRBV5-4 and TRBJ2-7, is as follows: ETGVTQSPTHLIKTRGQQVTLRCSSQSGHNTVSWYQQALGQGPQFIFQYYREEENGRGNFPPRFSGLQFPNYSSELNVNALELDDSALYLCASSSGQGIWEQYFGPGTRLTVT.

CDR3: CASSQRRRLFF. CDR3 DNA sequence: TGTGCCAGCAGTCAGAGGAGGCGTCTGTTTTTT. The chain carries TRBV14 and TRBJ2-2; maybe TRBD2 (5 bases). Germline CDR1 is SGHDN and CDR2 is FVKESK. Trimming took off 6 bases at V and 14 bases at J, with 13 bases between the two ends. The CDR3 is 11 residues long.

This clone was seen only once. The CDR3 spells CASQWGGTTEAFF. CDR3 sequence (DNA): TGTGCCAGTCAGTGGGGTGGGACCACTGAAGCTTTCTTT. This chain links TRBV6-5 with TRBJ1-1, with D perhaps matching TRBD1 (5 bases). V lost 9 bases to trimming and J lost 4 bases, with 15 bases between them. This CDR3 has 13 amino acids. CDR1 is MNHEY and CDR2 is SVGAGI in the germline V gene.

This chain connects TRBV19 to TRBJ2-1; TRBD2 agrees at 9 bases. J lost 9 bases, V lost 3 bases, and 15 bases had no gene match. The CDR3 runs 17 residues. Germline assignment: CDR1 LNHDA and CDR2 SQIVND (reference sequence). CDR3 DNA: TGTGCCAGTAGTATGCGAATGATAGCGGGGGCTGACACTGAGCAGTTCTTC. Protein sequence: CASSMRMIAGADTEQFF.

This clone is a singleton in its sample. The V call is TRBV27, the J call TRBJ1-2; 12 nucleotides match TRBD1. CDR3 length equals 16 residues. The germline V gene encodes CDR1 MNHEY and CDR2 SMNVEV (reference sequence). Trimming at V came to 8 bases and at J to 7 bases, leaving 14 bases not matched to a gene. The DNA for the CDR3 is TGTGCCAGCGGAGGGACAGGGGGCGCGTTTCAGAGTGGCTACACCTTC. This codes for CASGGTGGAFQSGYTF.

The CDR3 loop reads CASRPDSWETQYF. The CDR3 DNA reads as TGTGCCAGCAGACCGGACAGTTGGGAGACCCAGTACTTC. The chain has TRBV3-1 (or the pseudogene TRBV3-2) and TRBJ2-5; D perhaps matches TRBD1 (6 bases). The CDR3 has 13 amino acids. Germline CDR1 reads LGHDT; CDR2 reads YNNKEL (reference sequence). Trimming shortened V by 6 bases and J by 5 bases, and 13 bases separated the two germline ends.

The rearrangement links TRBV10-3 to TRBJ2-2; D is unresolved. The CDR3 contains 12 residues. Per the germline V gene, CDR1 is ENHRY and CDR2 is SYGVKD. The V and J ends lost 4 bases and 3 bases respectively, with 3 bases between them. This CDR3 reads CAISAYTGELFF. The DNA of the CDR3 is TGTGCCATCAGTGCCTACACCGGGGAGCTGTTTTTT.

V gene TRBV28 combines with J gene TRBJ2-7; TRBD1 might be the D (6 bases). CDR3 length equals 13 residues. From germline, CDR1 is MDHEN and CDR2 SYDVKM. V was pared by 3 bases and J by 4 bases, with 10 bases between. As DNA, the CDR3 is TGTGCCAGCAGTTTTACAGGGCGGTACGAGCAGTACTTC. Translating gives CASSFTGRYEQYF.

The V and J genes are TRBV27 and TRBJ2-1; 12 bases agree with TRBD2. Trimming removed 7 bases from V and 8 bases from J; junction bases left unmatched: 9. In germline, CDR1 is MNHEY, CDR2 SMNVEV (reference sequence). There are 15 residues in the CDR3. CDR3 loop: CASNLLAGGPHEQFF. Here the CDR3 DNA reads TGTGCCAGCAATTTGCTAGCGGGGGGGCCCCATGAGCAGTTCTTC.

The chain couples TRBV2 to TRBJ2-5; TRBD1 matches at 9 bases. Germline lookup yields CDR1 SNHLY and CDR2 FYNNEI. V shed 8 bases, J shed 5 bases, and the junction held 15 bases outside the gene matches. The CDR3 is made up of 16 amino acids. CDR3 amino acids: CASGSGTGSLKETQYF. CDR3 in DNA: TGTGCCAGCGGGAGCGGGACAGGGAGTCTGAAGGAGACCCAGTACTTC.

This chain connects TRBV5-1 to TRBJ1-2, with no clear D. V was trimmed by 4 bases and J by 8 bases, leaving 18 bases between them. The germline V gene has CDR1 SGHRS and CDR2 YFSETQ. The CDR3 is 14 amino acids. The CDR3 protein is CASSVALEREGYTF. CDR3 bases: TGCGCCAGCAGCGTAGCCCTAGAGAGAGAGGGCTACACCTTC.

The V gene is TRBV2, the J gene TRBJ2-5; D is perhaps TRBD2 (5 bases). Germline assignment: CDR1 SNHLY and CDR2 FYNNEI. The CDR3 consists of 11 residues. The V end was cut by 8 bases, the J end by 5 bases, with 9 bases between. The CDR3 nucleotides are TGTGCCAGCCCGACGGGGGAGACCCAGTACTTC. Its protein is CASPTGETQYF.

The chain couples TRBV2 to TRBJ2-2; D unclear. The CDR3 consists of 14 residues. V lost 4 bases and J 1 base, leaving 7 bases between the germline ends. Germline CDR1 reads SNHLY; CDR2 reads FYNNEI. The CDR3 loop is CASSALGNTGELFF. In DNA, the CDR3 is TGTGCCAGCAGTGCTCTGGGGAACACCGGGGAGCTGTTTTTT.

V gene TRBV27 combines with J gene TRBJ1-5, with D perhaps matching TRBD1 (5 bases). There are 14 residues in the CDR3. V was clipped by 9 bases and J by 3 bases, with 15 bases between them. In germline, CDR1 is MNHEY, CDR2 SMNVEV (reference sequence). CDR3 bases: TGTGCCAGTTGGGGCGGATATAACAATCAGCCCCAGCATTTT. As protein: CASWGGYNNQPQHF.

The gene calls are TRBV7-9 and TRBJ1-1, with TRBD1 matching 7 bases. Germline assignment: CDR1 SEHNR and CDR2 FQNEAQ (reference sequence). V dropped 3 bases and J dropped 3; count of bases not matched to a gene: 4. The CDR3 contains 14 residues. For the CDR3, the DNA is TGTGCCAGCAGCTTGACAGGGCGTCACACTGAAGCTTTCTTT. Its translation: CASSLTGRHTEAFF.

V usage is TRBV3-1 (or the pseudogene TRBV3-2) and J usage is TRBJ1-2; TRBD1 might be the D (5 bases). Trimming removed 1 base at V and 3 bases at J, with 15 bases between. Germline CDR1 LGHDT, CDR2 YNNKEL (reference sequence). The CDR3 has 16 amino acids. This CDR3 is CASSQVLGRGYYGYTF. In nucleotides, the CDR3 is TGTGCCAGCAGCCAAGTTCTAGGGCGGGGGTACTATGGCTACACCTTC.

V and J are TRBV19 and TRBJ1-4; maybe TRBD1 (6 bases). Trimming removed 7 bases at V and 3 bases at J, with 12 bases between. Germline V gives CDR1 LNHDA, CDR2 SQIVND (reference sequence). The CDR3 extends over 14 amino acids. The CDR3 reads CASKRGAANEKLFF. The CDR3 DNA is TGTGCCAGTAAGCGGGGGGCCGCTAATGAAAAACTGTTTTTT.

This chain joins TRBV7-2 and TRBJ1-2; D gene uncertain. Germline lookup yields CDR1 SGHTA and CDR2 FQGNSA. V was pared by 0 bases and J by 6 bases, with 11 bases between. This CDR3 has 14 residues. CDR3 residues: CASSLAREANGYTF. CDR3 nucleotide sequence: TGTGCCAGCAGCTTAGCCAGAGAAGCGAATGGCTACACCTTC.

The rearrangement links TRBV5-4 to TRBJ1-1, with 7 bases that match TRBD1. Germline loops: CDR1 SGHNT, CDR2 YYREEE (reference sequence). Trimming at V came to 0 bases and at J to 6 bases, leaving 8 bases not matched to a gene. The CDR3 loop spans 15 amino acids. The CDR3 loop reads CASSLDTGDLAEAFF. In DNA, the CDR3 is TGTGCCAGCAGCTTGGATACAGGGGATTTAGCTGAAGCTTTCTTT.

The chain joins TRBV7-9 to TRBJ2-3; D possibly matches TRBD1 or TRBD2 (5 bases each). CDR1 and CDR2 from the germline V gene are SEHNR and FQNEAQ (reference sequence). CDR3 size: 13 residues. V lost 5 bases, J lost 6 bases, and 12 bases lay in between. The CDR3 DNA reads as TGTGCCAGCAGCCCGGGGACGGGGGATACGCAGTATTTT. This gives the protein CASSPGTGDTQYF. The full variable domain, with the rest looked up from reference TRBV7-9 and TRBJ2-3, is DTGVSQNPRHKITKRGQNVTFRCDPISEHNRLYWYRQTLGQGPEFLTYFQNEAQLEKSRLLSDRFSAERPKGSFSTLEIQRTEQGDSAMYLCASSPGTGDTQYFGPGTRLTVL.

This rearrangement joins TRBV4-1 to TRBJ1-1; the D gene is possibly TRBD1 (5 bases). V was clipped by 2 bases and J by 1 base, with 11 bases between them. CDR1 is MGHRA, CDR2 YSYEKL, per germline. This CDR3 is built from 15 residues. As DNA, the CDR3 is TGCGCCAGCAGCCAATTGGGACGGAGGAACACTGAAGCTTTCTTT. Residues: CASSQLGRRNTEAFF.

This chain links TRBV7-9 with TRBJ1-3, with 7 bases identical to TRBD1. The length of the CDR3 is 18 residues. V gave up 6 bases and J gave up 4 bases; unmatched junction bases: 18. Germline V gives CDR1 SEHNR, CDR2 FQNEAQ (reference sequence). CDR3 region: CASSCRVGQATWGNTIYF. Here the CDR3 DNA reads TGTGCCAGCAGTTGTCGCGTCGGACAGGCCACATGGGGAAACACCATATATTTT.